This T cell receptor beta chain originates from a study of PD-L1 blockade in urothelial cancer. Study-level background: After treatment start, blood was analyzed at 3 weeks (second dose) and at 6 weeks. Blood-derived samples held a median roughly 150,000 T cells.

Synthetic TCR analog templates were spiked into each PCR. Profiled with immunoSEQ multiplex PCR; TCRdb holds only in-frame clones, not every one. The sample consists of tens of thousands of clones, 84% of them appearing once. V shed 4 bases and J 2 bases; nucleotides not matched to a gene: 6. This CDR3 has 15 residues. The germline CDR1 and CDR2 sequences are SGDLS and YYNGEE. Documented time point: pretreatment peripheral blood. Patients were living with locally advanced or metastatic urothelial carcinoma. This specimen consisted of PBMCs, obtained around atezolizumab (anti-PD-L1) treatment. The origin of this receptor is a man aged 55 to 70 with urothelial cancer. The gene calls are TRBV9 and TRBJ2-1; 7 bases match TRBD2. The CDR3, as DNA: TGTGCCAGCAGCTCGAGCGGGACCACCTACAATGAGCAGTTCTTC. It encodes CASSSSGTTYNEQFF.